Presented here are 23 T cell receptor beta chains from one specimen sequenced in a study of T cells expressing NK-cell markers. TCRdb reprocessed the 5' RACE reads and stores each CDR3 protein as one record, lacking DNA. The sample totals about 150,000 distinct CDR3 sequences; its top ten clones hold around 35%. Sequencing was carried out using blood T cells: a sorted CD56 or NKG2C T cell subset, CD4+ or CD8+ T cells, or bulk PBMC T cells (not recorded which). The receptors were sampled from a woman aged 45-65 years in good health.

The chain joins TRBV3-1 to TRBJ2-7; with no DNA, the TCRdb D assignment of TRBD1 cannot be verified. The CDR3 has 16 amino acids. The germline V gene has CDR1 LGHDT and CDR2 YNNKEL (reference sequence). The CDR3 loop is CASSQLPTGDSYEQYF.

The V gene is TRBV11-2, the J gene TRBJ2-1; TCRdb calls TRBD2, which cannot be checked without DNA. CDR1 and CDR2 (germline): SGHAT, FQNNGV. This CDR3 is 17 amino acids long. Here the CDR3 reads CASSFFLAGVSHNEQFF.

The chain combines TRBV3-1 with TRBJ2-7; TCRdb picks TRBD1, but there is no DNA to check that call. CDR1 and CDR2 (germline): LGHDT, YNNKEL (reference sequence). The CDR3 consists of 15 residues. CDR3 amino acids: CASSQAGTGFREQYF.

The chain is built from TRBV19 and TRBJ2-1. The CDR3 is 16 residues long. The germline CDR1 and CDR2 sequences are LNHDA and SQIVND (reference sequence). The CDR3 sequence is CASSIGLAEIYNEQFF.

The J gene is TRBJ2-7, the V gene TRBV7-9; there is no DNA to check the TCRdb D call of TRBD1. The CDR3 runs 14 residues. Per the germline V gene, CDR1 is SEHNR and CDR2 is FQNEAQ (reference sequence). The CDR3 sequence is CASSLANRAYEQYF.

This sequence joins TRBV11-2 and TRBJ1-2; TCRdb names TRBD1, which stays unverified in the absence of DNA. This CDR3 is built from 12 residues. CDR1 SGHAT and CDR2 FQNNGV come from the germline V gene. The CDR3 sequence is CASSLAGNGYTF.

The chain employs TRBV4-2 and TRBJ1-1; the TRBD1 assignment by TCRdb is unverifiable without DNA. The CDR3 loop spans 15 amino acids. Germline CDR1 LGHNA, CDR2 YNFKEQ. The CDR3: CASSTRDRENTEAFF.

The CDR3 loop reads CATSDLTENTEAFF. The chain couples TRBV24-1 to TRBJ1-1. Germline V gene data show CDR1 as KGHDR and CDR2 as SFDVKD. This CDR3 spans 14 amino acids.

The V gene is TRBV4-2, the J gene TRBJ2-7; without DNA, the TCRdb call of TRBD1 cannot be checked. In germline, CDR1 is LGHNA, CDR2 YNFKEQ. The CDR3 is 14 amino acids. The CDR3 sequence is CASSPERGTYEQYF.

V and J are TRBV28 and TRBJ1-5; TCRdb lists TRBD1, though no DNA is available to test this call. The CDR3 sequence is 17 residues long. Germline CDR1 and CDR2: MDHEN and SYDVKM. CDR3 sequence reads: CASSFGGSRDTNQPQHF.

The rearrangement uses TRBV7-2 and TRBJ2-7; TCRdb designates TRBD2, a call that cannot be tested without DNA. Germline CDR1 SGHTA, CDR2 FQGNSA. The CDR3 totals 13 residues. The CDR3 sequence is CASSFGLAYEQYF. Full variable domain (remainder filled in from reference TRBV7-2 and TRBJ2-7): GAGVSQSPSNKVTEKGKDVELRCDPISGHTALYWYRQSLGQGLEFLIYFQGNSAPDKSGLPSDRFSAERTGGSVSTLTIQRTQQEDSAVYLCASSFGLAYEQYFGPGTRLTVT.

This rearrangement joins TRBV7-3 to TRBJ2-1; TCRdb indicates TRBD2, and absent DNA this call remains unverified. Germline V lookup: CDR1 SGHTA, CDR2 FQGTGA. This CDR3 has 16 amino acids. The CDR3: CASSLWVAGPGLEQFF.

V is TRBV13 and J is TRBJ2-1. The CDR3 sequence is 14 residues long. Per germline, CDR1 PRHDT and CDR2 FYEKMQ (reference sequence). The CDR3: CASSPEREDNEQFF.

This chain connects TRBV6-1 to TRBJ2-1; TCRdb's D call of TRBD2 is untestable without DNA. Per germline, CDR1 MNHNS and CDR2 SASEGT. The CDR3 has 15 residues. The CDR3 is CASSPRDFYQNEQFF.

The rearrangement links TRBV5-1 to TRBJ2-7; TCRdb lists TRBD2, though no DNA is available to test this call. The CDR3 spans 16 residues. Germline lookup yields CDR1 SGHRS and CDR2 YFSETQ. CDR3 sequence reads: CASSLGGRPPRNEQYF.

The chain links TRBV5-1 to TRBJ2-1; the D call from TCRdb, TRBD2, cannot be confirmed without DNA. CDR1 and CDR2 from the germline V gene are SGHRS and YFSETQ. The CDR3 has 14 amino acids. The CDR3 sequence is CASSLETSGRAGFF.

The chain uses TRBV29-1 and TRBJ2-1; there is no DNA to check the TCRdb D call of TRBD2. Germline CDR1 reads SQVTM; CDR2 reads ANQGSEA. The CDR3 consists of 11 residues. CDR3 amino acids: CSVTTSGEQFF.

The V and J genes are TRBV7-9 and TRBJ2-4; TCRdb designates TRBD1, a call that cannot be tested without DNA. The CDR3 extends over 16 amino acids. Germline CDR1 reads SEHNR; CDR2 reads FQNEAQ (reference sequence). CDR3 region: CASSLFSAGVGDIQYF.

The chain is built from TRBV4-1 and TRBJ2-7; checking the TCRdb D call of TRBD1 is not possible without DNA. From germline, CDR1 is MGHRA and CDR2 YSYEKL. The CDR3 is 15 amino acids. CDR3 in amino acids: CASSQVRGLNDEQYF.

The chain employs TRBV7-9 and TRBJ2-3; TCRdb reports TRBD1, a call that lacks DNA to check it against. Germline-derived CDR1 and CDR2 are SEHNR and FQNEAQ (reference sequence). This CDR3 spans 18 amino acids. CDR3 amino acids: CASPQVGTQTTSTDTQYF.

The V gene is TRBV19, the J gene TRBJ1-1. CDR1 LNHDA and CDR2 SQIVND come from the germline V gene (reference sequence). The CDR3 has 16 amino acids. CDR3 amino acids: CASREGPSTLNTEAFF.

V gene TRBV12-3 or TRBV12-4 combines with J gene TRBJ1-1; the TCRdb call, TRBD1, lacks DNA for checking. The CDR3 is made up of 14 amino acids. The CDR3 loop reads CASSLNRVNTEAFF.

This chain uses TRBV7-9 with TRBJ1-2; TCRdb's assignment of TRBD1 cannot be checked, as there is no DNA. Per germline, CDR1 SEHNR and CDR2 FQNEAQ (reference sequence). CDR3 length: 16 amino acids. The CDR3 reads CASSLEGGVGDYGYTF.